These 18 T cell receptor beta chains originate from one sample sequenced in a study of STAT5B mutations in CD4+ large granular lymphocyte leukemia. Sequencing was performed with immunoSEQ multiplex PCR; in TCRdb, only in-frame clones are kept and a portion is missing. The sample has 35,000 to 40,000 clones; 75% to 85% are singletons. The source material was CD4+ T cells from blood buffy coats. The receptors come from a human donor in good health.

The J gene is TRBJ2-7, the V gene TRBV14; D is possibly TRBD1 or TRBD2 (5 bases each). Germline lookup yields CDR1 SGHDN and CDR2 FVKESK. Trimming cost V 3 bases and J 3 bases, with 9 bases left between them. CDR3 length equals 13 residues. CDR3 sequence: CASSQGPRYEQYF. CDR3 DNA: TGTGCCAGCAGCCAGGGACCCCGCTACGAGCAGTACTTC.

In nucleotides, the CDR3 is TGTGCCAGCAGCTTACAGGGATACGAGCAGTACTTC. Translating gives CASSLQGYEQYF. The chain is built from TRBV5-6 and TRBJ2-7, with D tentatively TRBD1 (6 bases). Trimming stripped 2 bases from V and 4 bases from J, with 7 bases between. The germline V gene encodes CDR1 SGHDT and CDR2 YYEEEE. The CDR3 is 12 amino acids.

The chain combines TRBV12-5 with TRBJ2-1; 11 bases align to TRBD2. V trimming: 5 bases; J trimming: 6 bases; junction bases outside the gene matches: 9. Germline CDR1 reads LGHNT; CDR2 reads FRNRAP. The CDR3 is 16 amino acids. This CDR3 is CASGPPTSGAPNEQFF. The CDR3, as DNA: TGTGCTAGTGGTCCCCCGACTAGCGGGGCACCCAATGAGCAGTTCTTC.

This clone came up once. The gene calls are TRBV30 and TRBJ1-2; D is uncertain. The V end was cut by 1 base, the J end by 8 bases, with 14 bases between. This CDR3 has 13 amino acids. Germline lookup yields CDR1 GTSNPN and CDR2 SVGIG (reference sequence). The CDR3 DNA sequence: TGTGCCTGGAGTGAAAGTATTTCGGGAGGCTACACCTTC. Translation: CAWSESISGGYTF.

V usage is TRBV11-3 and J usage is TRBJ2-5, with a possible D match to TRBD2 (6 bases). V was clipped by 5 bases and J by 4 bases, with 11 bases between them. The CDR3 is 13 residues long. The germline V gene has CDR1 SGHNT and CDR2 YENEEA. The CDR3 nucleotides are TGTGCCAGCAGCCGGGGGTGGGGAGAGACCCAGTACTTC. It is translated as CASSRGWGETQYF.

The rearrangement uses TRBV5-5 and TRBJ2-7; a weak D match, TRBD1 (6 bases). CDR3 length equals 15 residues. Trimming took off 4 bases at V and 2 bases at J, with 16 bases between the two ends. CDR1 is SGHKS and CDR2 is YYEKEE in the germline V gene (reference sequence). CDR3 in amino acids: CASSGTGTTTYEQYF. CDR3 in DNA: TGTGCCAGCAGCGGGACCGGGACAACCACCTACGAGCAGTACTTC.

This rearrangement joins TRBV4-2 to TRBJ1-1, with 9 nucleotides matching TRBD1. Germline-derived CDR1 and CDR2 are LGHNA and YNFKEQ. This CDR3 comprises 14 residues. V lost 0 bases, J lost 5 bases, and 1 base stayed unmatched. CDR3 protein: CASSQEGQGTEAFF. The CDR3 bases are TGTGCCAGCAGCCAAGAGGGACAGGGTACTGAAGCTTTCTTT.

The CDR3 nucleotides read TGTGCCAGCAGCGTATCCGGGACAGGGGGCTACGAGCAGTACTTC. It encodes CASSVSGTGGYEQYF. This chain joins TRBV5-6 and TRBJ2-7, with 11 nucleotides matching TRBD1. Germline V lookup: CDR1 SGHDT, CDR2 YYEEEE. CDR3 length: 15 amino acids. Trimming at V came to 4 bases and at J to 3 bases, leaving 6 bases not matched to a gene.

This chain connects TRBV5-6 to TRBJ1-2; D ambiguous. Per the germline V gene, CDR1 is SGHDT and CDR2 is YYEEEE. Trimming took 3 bases from V and 6 from J, leaving 9 bases between them. The CDR3 covers 12 residues. In nucleotides, the CDR3 is TGTGCCAGCAGCTCCACCGATCATGGCTACACCTTC. It yields the protein CASSSTDHGYTF.

The sample holds one count of this clone. The chain employs TRBV4-1 and TRBJ2-5, with 9 nucleotides matching TRBD2. Looked up from germline, CDR1 is MGHRA and CDR2 is YSYEKL. The junction had 13 bases not matched to a gene; V was cut back by 6 bases and J by 5 bases. There are 16 residues in the CDR3. CDR3 protein: CASRNSRGGAWETQYF. In nucleotides, the CDR3 is TGCGCCAGCAGGAATTCCCGCGGGGGGGCCTGGGAGACCCAGTACTTC.

The chain couples TRBV5-1 to TRBJ1-3, with unresolved D. Trimming stripped 1 base from V and 2 bases from J, with 10 bases between. Germline CDR1 and CDR2: SGHRS and YFSETQ. The CDR3 totals 15 residues. The CDR3 DNA follows: TGCGCCAGCAGCTTGCGTGTCGGTACTGGAAACACCATATATTTT. Translated: CASSLRVGTGNTIYF.

The V and J genes are TRBV19 and TRBJ1-2; 8 bases match TRBD1. V shed 3 bases, J shed 4 bases, and the junction held 4 bases outside the gene matches. The length of the CDR3 is 14 residues. Germline CDR1 is LNHDA and CDR2 is SQIVND (reference sequence). The CDR3 nucleotides read TGTGCCAGTAGTATTCCCAGGGGGCCCTATGGCTACACCTTC. It is translated as CASSIPRGPYGYTF. Supplemented by reference TRBV19 and TRBJ1-2, the full variable domain reads DGGITQSPKYLFRKEGQNVTLSCEQNLNHDAMYWYRQDPGQGLRLIYYSQIVNDFQKGDIAEGYSVSREKKESFPLTVTSAQKNPTAFYLCASSIPRGPYGYTFGSGTRLTVV.

This chain connects TRBV9 to TRBJ1-2; TRBD1 might be the D (5 bases). There are 13 residues in the CDR3. V lost 0 bases to trimming and J lost 8 bases, with 11 bases between them. Germline CDR1 reads SGDLS; CDR2 reads YYNGEE. The CDR3 loop is CASSVVGRGGYTF. In nucleotides, the CDR3 is TGTGCCAGCAGCGTAGTGGGACGAGGGGGCTACACCTTC.

This clone appeared once. The chain carries TRBV5-4 and TRBJ2-2, with D perhaps TRBD1 or TRBD2 (5 bases each). From germline, CDR1 is SGHNT and CDR2 YYREEE (reference sequence). V was cut by 1 base and J by 5 bases, with 9 bases left in between. The CDR3 has 14 amino acids. In nucleotides, the CDR3 is TGTGCCAGCAGCTTGTGGGGACCAACCGGGGAGCTGTTTTTT. Its translation: CASSLWGPTGELFF. Looking up the rest from reference TRBV5-4 and TRBJ2-2 gives the full variable domain: ETGVTQSPTHLIKTRGQQVTLRCSSQSGHNTVSWYQQALGQGPQFIFQYYREEENGRGNFPPRFSGLQFPNYSSELNVNALELDDSALYLCASSLWGPTGELFFGEGSRLTVL.

V usage is TRBV10-2 and J usage is TRBJ2-1; the D gene is possibly TRBD2 (7 bases). This CDR3 is built from 16 residues. Germline V CDR1 and CDR2: WSHSY, SAAADI. Trimming took off 0 bases at V and 7 bases at J, with 16 bases between the two ends. The CDR3: CASSESRGGAGNEQFF. The CDR3 coding sequence is TGCGCCAGCAGTGAGTCGAGGGGGGGCGCAGGTAATGAGCAGTTCTTC.

The chain carries TRBV10-3 and TRBJ1-5; tentatively, D is TRBD1 (6 bases). V lost 3 bases to trimming and J lost 2 bases, with 14 bases between them. The CDR3 contains 16 residues. The germline gives CDR1 ENHRY, CDR2 SYGVKD. This chain's CDR3 is CAISDGQYGGNQPQHF. CDR3 nucleotides: TGTGCCATCAGTGACGGACAGTACGGGGGCAATCAGCCCCAGCATTTT.

The J gene is TRBJ2-5, the V gene TRBV7-9; 10 positions match TRBD1. Gene TRBJ2-7 matches the end of the DNA better, so the J call may be wrong. Germline V CDR1 and CDR2: SEHNR, FQNEAQ (reference sequence). The CDR3 has 15 amino acids. The CDR3 DNA is TGTGCCAGCAGCTTAGGGACAGGGGGAACCTACGAGCAGTACTTC. Encoded protein: CASSLGTGGTYEQYF.

This chain joins TRBV19 and TRBJ1-5; D remains unclear. CDR3 length: 14 residues. CDR1 and CDR2 (germline): LNHDA, SQIVND (reference sequence). V lost 4 bases to trimming and J lost 0 bases, with 7 bases between them. The CDR3 region is CASSSLYSNQPQHF. The DNA of the CDR3 is TGTGCCAGTAGTAGTTTGTATAGCAATCAGCCCCAGCATTTT.